A single T cell receptor beta chain is shown here with its context. These data are taken from a study of blood T cell repertoires in COVID-19. TCRdb's table, derived via immunoSEQ multiplex PCR, lists solely in-frame clones and lacks some. The table has over 250,000 clones, 80% to 90% seen once. Losses at the gene ends were 0 bases for V and 0 bases for J; bases not matched to a gene: 8. The V gene's germline CDR1 is SGHNT and CDR2 YYREEE (reference sequence). The CDR3 loop spans 19 amino acids. Participants spanned ages 18 to 89 years and resided in about two dozen US areas. Among Cohort 3 donors, those recovered had two negative PCRs, clearance, or symptom resolution.

The gene calls are TRBV5-4 and TRBJ2-7; 14 bases map to TRBD2. The source of this sequence is a man in his forties who had recovered from COVID-19. Sequences were obtained from PBMCs or T cells enriched from blood (not recorded which). The chain's CDR3 is CASSLVVGTSGSSSYEQYF. The DNA for the CDR3 is TGTGCCAGCAGCTTGGTCGTTGGGACTAGCGGGAGCAGCTCCTACGAGCAGTACTTC.